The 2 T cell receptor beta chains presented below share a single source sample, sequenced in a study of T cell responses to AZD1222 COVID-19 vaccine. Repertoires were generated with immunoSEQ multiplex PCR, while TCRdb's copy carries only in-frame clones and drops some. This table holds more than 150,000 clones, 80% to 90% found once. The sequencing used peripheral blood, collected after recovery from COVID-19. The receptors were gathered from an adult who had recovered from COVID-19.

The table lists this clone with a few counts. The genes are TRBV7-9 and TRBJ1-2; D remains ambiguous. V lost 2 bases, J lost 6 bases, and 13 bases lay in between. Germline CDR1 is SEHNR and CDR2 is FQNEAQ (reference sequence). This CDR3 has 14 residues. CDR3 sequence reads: CASSLSGLRNGYTF. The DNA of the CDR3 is TGTGCCAGCAGCTTATCGGGCCTGCGCAATGGCTACACCTTC.

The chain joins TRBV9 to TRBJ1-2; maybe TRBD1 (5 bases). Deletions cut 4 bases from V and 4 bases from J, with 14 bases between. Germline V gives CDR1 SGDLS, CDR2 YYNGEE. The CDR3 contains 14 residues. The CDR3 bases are TGTGCCAGCAGCCCCCGGGGGTCAGTCTATGGCTACACCTTC. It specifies CASSPRGSVYGYTF.